Below, 2 T cell receptor beta chains from the same sample are listed, as sequenced in a study of T-cell memory formation after mild COVID-19. TCRdb reanalysed the 5' RACE reads using MiXCR and keeps one entry per CDR3 protein. The table records some 350,000 distinct CDR3 sequences, approximately 13% of them present only once. Sample: PBMCs or a T cell subset sorted from them (not recorded which). The source is a man aged 18-30 years who had mild COVID-19 (a few samples of this study predate the infection). Cell type and time point are not known.

This clonotype was detected many times. This chain connects TRBV12-3 or TRBV12-4 to TRBJ2-3, with D possibly matching TRBD1 (7 bases). The CDR3 runs 15 residues. The V end was cut by 2 bases, the J end by 3 bases, with 12 bases between. As DNA, the CDR3 is TGTGCCAGCAGTTTATATCAGGGGGGAACAGATACGCAGTATTTT. This sequence encodes CASSLYQGGTDTQYF.

This clonotype was counted at least ten times. The chain joins TRBV5-1 to TRBJ2-1; TRBD2 agrees at 7 bases. V gave up 1 base and J gave up 3 bases; unmatched junction bases: 1. The CDR3 is 14 amino acids. In germline, CDR1 is SGHRS, CDR2 YFSETQ. CDR3 in amino acids: CASSLPSGYNEQFF. CDR3 bases: TGCGCCAGCAGCTTGCCTAGCGGCTACAATGAGCAGTTCTTC.